Sequencing of this T cell receptor (beta chain) was carried out in a study of CD8+ T cells in alopecia areata. Findings and caveats of the study: Many expanded lesional clones persisted during tofacitinib (in both scalp and blood).

After isolation, RNA underwent reverse transcription to generate cDNA as the sequencing template. Repertoires were generated with immunoSEQ multiplex PCR, while TCRdb's copy carries only in-frame clones and drops some. The sample contains about 210,000 clones, under 75% of which appear only once. As for treatment: oral pan-JAK inhibitor, 5-10 mg twice daily. V shed 2 bases, J shed 8 bases, and the junction held 5 bases outside the gene matches. Germline V gene sequence: CDR1 MNHEY, CDR2 SVGAGI. The CDR3 covers 13 residues. About this clone itself: The target antigen is unknown.

The rearrangement uses TRBV6-5 and TRBJ2-7, with 8 bases matching TRBD1. This clonotype was obtained from a human donor with alopecia areata. The sample was CD4+ T cells sorted from blood, taken at week 4, from a patient treated with tofacitinib. The CDR3 sequence: CASSYPGGNKQYF. CDR3 nucleotide sequence: TGTGCCAGCAGTTACCCAGGGGGCAACAAGCAGTACTTC.